This T cell receptor beta chain was sequenced during a study of radiotherapy plus CTLA-4 blockade in lung cancer. Overall study results and limits: Subsequent to radiotherapy plus ipilimumab, tumor-derived TCR clones underwent expansion in blood.

Sequenced by immunoSEQ multiplex PCR; TCRdb stores in-frame clones only, minus some. The table has under 100,000 clones, approximately 83% seen once. CDR1 is ENHRY and CDR2 is SYGVKD in the germline V gene. After removal of 11 bases from V and 5 bases from J, the junction contained 13 bases not matched to a gene. The CDR3 sequence is 15 residues long. This clone has just a few counts. Its antigen is undetermined. The chain employs TRBV10-3 and TRBJ2-7, with 12 bases aligning to TRBD1. The sample was peripheral blood, taken from a patient treated with radiotherapy plus ipilimumab. The TCR originated in a human donor with non-small cell lung cancer that progressed on radiotherapy plus ipilimumab. For the CDR3, the DNA is TGTGCCCCACCGAGGGACAGGGGGCGCGGGGACGAGCAGTACTTC. Amino acids: CAPPRDRGRGDEQYF.